This T cell receptor (beta chain) stems from a study of T cell responses to AZD1222 COVID-19 vaccine. Study-wide findings and caveats: Recipients of AZD1222 seropositive at baseline numbered only five or six. Spike-specific TCR depth and breadth grew after two AZD1222 doses. At 160-218 and 743-854, vaccine-associated CD4 TCRs were dominant, and they spanned spike. As reported, nearly half of all spike-specific TCRs target variant regions that are unmutated.

The germline V gene has CDR1 MNHEY and CDR2 SMNVEV (reference sequence). The V end lost 3 bases, the J end lost 7 bases, and 10 bases lay between the germline ends. CDR3 length: 13 amino acids. As concerns this clone: Its antigen is not known.

TCRdb's copy holds only in-frame clones and misses some; the assay was immunoSEQ multiplex PCR. This repertoire shows some 160,000 clones, approximately 90% found once; its top ten account for about 4.4%. The receptor comes from an adult in good health. The sample consisted of peripheral blood, taken on day 0 of AZD1222 vaccination. This rearrangement joins TRBV27 to TRBJ1-5, with D hard to call. In DNA, the CDR3 is TGTGCCAGCAGTTTTTCCCCTGACCAGCCCCAGCATTTT. This encodes CASSFSPDQPQHF.